These 17 T cell receptor beta chains were sequenced from one sample in a study of T cell changes during pregnancy in multiple sclerosis. TCRdb's table, derived via immunoSEQ multiplex PCR, lists solely in-frame clones and lacks some. The sample records over 60,000 clones, more than 85% being singletons. The sample here was CD4+ T cells from peripheral blood mononuclear cells, taken in the third trimester of pregnancy. The receptors originated from a female donor in good health, enrolled as a control in a pregnancy study.

V usage is TRBV5-8 and J usage is TRBJ2-7; possibly TRBD2 for D (5 bases). This CDR3 is 14 amino acids long. CDR1 is SGHTS, CDR2 YDEGEE, per germline. The V end lost 1 base, the J end lost 6 bases, and 14 bases lay between the germline ends. The CDR3, as DNA: TGTGCCAGCAGCTTGAGACCCGGGGTGAGCGAGCAGTACTTC. Residues: CASSLRPGVSEQYF.

J is TRBJ2-7 and V is TRBV4-2, with TRBD1 matching 7 bases. CDR3 length: 15 amino acids. J lost 3 bases, V lost 0 bases, and 5 bases had no gene match. CDR1 LGHNA and CDR2 YNFKEQ come from the germline V gene. CDR3 coding DNA: TGTGCCAGCAGCCAAGATATGACAGGGCTCTACGAGCAGTACTTC. It yields the protein CASSQDMTGLYEQYF.

This chain links TRBV2 with TRBJ2-4; 7 bases map to TRBD1. The CDR3 is 16 residues long. Germline lookup yields CDR1 SNHLY and CDR2 FYNNEI. The V gene end was trimmed by 6 bases and the J gene end by 1 base; junction bases not matched to a gene: 9. CDR3 nucleotide sequence: TGTGCCAGCAGACAAACAGGGGCGAGGGCCAAAAACATTCAGTACTTC. It codes for CASRQTGARAKNIQYF.

This clone was found a few times. V is TRBV4-3 and J is TRBJ2-6; 7 bases fit TRBD1. V dropped 2 bases and J dropped 0; count of bases not matched to a gene: 10. The CDR3 spans 19 residues. Germline V lookup: CDR1 LGHNA, CDR2 YSLEER. CDR3 protein: CASSQNRQGLSSGANVLTF. In DNA form, the CDR3 reads TGCGCCAGCAGCCAAAACCGACAGGGCCTAAGCTCTGGGGCCAACGTCCTGACTTTC.

This clone was recorded only once. V is TRBV30 and J is TRBJ2-5, with 8 bases fitting TRBD1. The DNA matches TRBJ2-7 better at its end, which makes the J call doubtful. The V gene's germline CDR1 is GTSNPN and CDR2 SVGIG (reference sequence). The CDR3 has 14 amino acids. The CDR3 region is CAWAPGGLSYEQYF. CDR3 nucleotide sequence: TGTGCCTGGGCTCCAGGGGGCTTATCCTACGAGCAGTACTTC.

The V call is TRBV4-3, the J call TRBJ1-2; 11 nucleotides line up with TRBD1. Germline V CDR1 and CDR2: LGHNA, YSLEER. Losses at the gene ends were 1 base for V and 4 bases for J; bases not matched to a gene: 5. This CDR3 region has 16 residues. CDR3 nucleotide sequence: TGCGCCAGCAGCCAAGCCGGGACAGGGGGACTCTATGGCTACACCTTC. As protein: CASSQAGTGGLYGYTF.

This chain joins TRBV6-9 and TRBJ2-7, with TRBD1 matching over 10 bases. CDR1 MNHGY and CDR2 SVAAGI come from the germline V gene. The CDR3 runs 14 residues. V shed 5 bases, J shed 4 bases, and the junction held 5 bases outside the gene matches. The CDR3, as DNA: TGTGCCAGCAGTCCGGACAGGGGGAAGTACGAGCAGTACTTC. This codes for CASSPDRGKYEQYF.

The chain uses TRBV28 and TRBJ1-3; TRBD1 might be the D (6 bases). Germline V lookup: CDR1 MDHEN, CDR2 SYDVKM. The CDR3 has 15 amino acids. V was shortened by 7 bases and J by 4 bases, with 17 bases between the two germline ends. The CDR3 DNA reads TGTGCCAGCACCCCGCCGACCGGGACAGGAAACACCATATATTTT. Its translation: CASTPPTGTGNTIYF.

The chain is built from TRBV7-6 and TRBJ1-3; D gene unclear. Germline assignment: CDR1 SGHVS and CDR2 FNYEAQ. This CDR3 comprises 17 residues. The V end lost 5 bases, the J end lost 0 bases, and 17 bases lay between the germline ends. The CDR3 sequence: CASSPLLITSSGNTIYF. The CDR3 DNA reads as TGTGCCAGCAGCCCCCTCCTGATTACCAGCTCTGGAAACACCATATATTTT.

The chain has TRBV30 and TRBJ1-5; D not certain. CDR3 length equals 12 residues. The V end was cut by 5 bases, the J end by 5 bases, with 10 bases between. Germline CDR1 is GTSNPN and CDR2 is SVGIG (reference sequence). DNA of the CDR3: TGTGCCTGGCGCTATCTCGATCAGCCCCAGCATTTT. This encodes CAWRYLDQPQHF.

This chain links TRBV30 with TRBJ2-2; tentatively, D is TRBD1 (6 bases). The germline gives CDR1 GTSNPN, CDR2 SVGIG (reference sequence). V lost 0 bases, J lost 1 base, and 9 bases lay in between. The CDR3 contains 15 residues. The CDR3 spells CAWSVLRGNTGELFF. CDR3 nucleotides: TGTGCCTGGAGTGTACTCAGGGGGAACACCGGGGAGCTGTTTTTT.

The genes are TRBV18 and TRBJ2-1; D is unclear. The CDR3 length is 13 residues. In germline, CDR1 is KGHSH, CDR2 LQKENI. V was shortened by 2 bases and J by 6 bases, with 8 bases between the two germline ends. Here the CDR3 DNA reads TGTGCCAGCTCACCAATTATTTCCAATGAGCAGTTCTTC. It codes for CASSPIISNEQFF.

The chain uses TRBV27 and TRBJ1-1; the D gene is possibly TRBD1 (6 bases). CDR1 MNHEY and CDR2 SMNVEV come from the germline V gene (reference sequence). This CDR3 has 15 residues. V lost 2 bases and J lost 3, with 13 bases in between. The CDR3 protein is CASSLLGARDTEAFF. CDR3 DNA: TGTGCCAGCAGTTTACTGGGGGCTCGGGACACTGAAGCTTTCTTT.

V usage is TRBV9 and J usage is TRBJ1-6, with TRBD1 matching over 7 bases. The trim removed 1 base at V and 9 bases at J, leaving 7 bases unmatched. The CDR3 consists of 15 residues. CDR1 is SGDLS and CDR2 is YYNGEE in the germline V gene. In nucleotides, the CDR3 is TGTGCCAGCAGCGTAAAAGGGGGCGCGGGTTCACCCCTCCACTTT. Its translation is CASSVKGGAGSPLHF. The entire variable domain, with the rest obtained from reference TRBV9 and TRBJ1-6, is as follows: DSGVTQTPKHLITATGQRVTLRCSPRSGDLSVYWYQQSLDQGLQFLIQYYNGEERAKGNILERFSAQQFPDLHSELNLSSLELGDSALYFCASSVKGGAGSPLHFGNGTRLTVT.

This sequence joins TRBV6-6 and TRBJ2-2; D unclear. V lost 8 bases and J 1 base, leaving 8 bases between the germline ends. There are 13 residues in the CDR3. Germline CDR1 MNHNY, CDR2 SVGAGI (reference sequence). CDR3 residues: CASGTRNTGELFF. DNA for the CDR3: TGTGCCAGCGGTACAAGGAACACCGGGGAGCTGTTTTTT.

This chain joins TRBV5-5 and TRBJ1-4; maybe TRBD1 (6 bases). The germline V and J ends were trimmed by 0 bases and 5 bases, with 8 bases remaining between them. The germline V gene encodes CDR1 SGHKS and CDR2 YYEKEE (reference sequence). This CDR3 region has 14 residues. Here the CDR3 reads CASSLGQANEKLFF. As DNA, the CDR3 is TGTGCCAGCAGCTTGGGACAGGCGAATGAAAAACTGTTTTTT.

The chain uses TRBV30 and TRBJ1-6, with 7 bases fitting TRBD1. CDR1 is GTSNPN, CDR2 SVGIG, per germline (reference sequence). V lost 7 bases and J lost 6; bases outside the gene matches: 3. The CDR3 spans 12 residues. CDR3 sequence: CASGQINSPLHF. The CDR3 nucleotides are TGTGCCTCGGGACAGATTAATTCACCCCTCCACTTT. Variable domain in full (rest from reference TRBV30 and TRBJ1-6): SQTIHQWPATLVQPVGSPLSLECTVEGTSNPNLYWYRQAAGRGLQLLFYSVGIGQISSEVPQNLSASRPQDRQFILSSKKLLLSDSGFYLCASGQINSPLHFGNGTRLTVT.